This T cell receptor beta chain was identified during a study of CD8 T cells in Susac syndrome. TCR beta sequences were obtained from blood CD8+ and CD4+ T cells. Negative isolation was applied to CD8+ and CD4+ T cells, and FACS enrichment was applied to TEMRA cells. Random hexamers were used to reverse transcribe the RNA input (roughly 0.5 to 1 ug). It was immunoSEQ multiplex PCR that amplified TCR beta CDR3 across 54 Vbeta and 13 Jbeta. MiXCR, run by TCRdb on the immunoSEQ multiplex PCR reads, gives a single entry per CDR3 protein. The top ten clones hold approximately 0.093% of a sample with more than 90,000 distinct CDR3 sequences, about 92% of them seen once. CDR1 and CDR2 (germline): LGHNA, YNFKEQ. V was pared by 4 bases and J by 3 bases, with 12 bases between. This CDR3 contains 14 residues.

Source material: CD4+ T cells from PBMCs. This chain uses TRBV4-2 with TRBJ1-1; maybe TRBD1 (5 bases). The clonotype comes from a human donor with multiple sclerosis. The CDR3 DNA follows: TGTGCCAGCAGCCGACGCGGGGGGGACACTGAAGCTTTCTTT. This gives the protein CASSRRGGDTEAFF.